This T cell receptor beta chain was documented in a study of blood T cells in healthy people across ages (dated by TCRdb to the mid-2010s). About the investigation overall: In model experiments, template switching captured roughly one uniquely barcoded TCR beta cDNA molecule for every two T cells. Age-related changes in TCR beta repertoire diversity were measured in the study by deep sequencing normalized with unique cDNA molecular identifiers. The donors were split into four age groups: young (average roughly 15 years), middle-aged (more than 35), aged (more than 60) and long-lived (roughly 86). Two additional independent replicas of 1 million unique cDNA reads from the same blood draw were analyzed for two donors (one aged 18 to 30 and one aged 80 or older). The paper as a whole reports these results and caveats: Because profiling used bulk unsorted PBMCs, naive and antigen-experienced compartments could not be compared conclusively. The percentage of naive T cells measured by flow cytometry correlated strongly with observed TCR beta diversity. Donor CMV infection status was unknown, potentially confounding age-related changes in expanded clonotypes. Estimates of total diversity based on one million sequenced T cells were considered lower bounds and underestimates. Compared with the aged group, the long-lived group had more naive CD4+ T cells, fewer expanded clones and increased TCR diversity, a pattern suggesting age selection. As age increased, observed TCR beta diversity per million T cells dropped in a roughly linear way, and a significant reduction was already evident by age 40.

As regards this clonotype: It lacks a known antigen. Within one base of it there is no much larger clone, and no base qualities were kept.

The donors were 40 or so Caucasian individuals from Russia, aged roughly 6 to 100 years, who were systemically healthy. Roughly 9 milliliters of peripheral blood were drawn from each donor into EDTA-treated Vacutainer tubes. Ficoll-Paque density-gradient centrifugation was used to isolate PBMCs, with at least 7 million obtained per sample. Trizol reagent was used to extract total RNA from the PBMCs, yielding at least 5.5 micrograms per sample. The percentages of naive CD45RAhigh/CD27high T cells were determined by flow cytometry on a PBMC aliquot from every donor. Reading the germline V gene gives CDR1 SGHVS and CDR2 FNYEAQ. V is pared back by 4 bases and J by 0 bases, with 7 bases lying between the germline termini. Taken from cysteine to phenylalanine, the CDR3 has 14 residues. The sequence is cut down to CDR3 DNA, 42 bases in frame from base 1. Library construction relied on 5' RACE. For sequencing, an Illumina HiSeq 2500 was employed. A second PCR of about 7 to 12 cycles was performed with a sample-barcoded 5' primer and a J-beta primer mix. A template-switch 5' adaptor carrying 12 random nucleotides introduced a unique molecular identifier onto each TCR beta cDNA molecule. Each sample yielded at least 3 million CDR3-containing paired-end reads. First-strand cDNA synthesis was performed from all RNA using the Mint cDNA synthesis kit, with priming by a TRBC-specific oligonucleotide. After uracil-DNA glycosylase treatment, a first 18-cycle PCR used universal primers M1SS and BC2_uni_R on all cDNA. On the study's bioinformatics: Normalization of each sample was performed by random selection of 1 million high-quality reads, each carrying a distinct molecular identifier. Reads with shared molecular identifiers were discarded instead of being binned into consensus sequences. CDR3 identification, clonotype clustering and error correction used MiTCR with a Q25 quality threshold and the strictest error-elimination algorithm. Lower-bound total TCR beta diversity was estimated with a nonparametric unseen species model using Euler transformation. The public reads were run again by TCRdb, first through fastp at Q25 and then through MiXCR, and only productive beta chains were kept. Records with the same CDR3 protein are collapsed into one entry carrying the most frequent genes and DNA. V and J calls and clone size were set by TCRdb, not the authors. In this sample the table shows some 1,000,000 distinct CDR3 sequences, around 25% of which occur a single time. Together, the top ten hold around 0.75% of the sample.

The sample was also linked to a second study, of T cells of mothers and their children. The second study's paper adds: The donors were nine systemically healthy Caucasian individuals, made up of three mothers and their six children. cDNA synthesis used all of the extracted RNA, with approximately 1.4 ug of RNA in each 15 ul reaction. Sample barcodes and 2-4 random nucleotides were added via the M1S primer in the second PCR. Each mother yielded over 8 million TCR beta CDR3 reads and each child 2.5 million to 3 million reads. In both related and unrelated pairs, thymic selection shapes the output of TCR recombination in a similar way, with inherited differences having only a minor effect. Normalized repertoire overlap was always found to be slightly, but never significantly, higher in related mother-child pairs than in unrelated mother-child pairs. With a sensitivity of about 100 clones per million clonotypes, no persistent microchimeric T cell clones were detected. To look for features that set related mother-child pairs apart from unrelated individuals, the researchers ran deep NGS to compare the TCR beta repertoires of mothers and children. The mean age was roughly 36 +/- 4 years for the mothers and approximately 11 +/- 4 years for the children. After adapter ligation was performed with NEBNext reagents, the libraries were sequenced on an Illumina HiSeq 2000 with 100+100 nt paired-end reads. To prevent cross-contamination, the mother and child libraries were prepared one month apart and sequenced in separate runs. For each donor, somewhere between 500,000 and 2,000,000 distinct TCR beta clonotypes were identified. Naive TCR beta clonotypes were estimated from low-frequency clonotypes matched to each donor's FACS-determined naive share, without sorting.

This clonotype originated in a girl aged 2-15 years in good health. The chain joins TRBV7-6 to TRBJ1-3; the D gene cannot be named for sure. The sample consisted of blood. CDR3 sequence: CASSSQDSGNTIYF. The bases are TGTGCCAGCAGCTCCCAGGACTCTGGAAACACCATATATTTT.